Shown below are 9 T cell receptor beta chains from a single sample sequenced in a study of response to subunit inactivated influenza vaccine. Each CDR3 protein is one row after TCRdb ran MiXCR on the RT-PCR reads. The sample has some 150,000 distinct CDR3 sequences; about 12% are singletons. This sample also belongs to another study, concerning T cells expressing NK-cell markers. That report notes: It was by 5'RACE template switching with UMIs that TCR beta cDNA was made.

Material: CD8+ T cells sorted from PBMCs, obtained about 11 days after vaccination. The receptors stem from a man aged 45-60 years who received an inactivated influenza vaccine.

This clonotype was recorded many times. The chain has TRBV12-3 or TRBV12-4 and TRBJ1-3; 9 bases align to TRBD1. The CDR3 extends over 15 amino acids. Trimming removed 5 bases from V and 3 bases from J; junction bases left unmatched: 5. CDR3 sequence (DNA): TGTGCCAGCAGTCCTACAGGGGGCTATGGAAACACCATATATTTT. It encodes CASSPTGGYGNTIYF.

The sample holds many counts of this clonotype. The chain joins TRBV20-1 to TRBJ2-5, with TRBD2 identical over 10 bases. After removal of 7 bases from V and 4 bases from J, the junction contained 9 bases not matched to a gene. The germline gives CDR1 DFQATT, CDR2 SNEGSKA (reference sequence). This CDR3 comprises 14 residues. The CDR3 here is CSGTTIAGGETQYF. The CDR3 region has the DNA TGCAGTGGAACGACGATAGCGGGAGGAGAGACCCAGTACTTC.

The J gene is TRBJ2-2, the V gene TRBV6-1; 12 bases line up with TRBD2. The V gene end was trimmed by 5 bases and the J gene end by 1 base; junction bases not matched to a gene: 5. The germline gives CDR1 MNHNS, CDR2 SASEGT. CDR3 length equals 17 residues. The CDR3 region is CASSRTSGALNTGELFF. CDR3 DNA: TGTGCCAGCAGTCGGACTAGCGGGGCCCTGAACACCGGGGAGCTGTTTTTT.

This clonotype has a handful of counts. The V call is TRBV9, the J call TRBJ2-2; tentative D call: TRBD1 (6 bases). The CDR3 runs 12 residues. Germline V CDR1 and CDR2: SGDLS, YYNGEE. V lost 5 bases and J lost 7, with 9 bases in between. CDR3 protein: CASRGAGGELFF. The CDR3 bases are TGTGCCAGCAGGGGGGCTGGCGGGGAGCTGTTTTTT.

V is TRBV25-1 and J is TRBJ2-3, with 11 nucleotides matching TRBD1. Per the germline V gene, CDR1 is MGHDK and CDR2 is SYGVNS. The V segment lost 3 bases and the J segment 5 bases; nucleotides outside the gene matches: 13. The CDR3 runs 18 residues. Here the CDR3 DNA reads TGTGCCAGCAGTGAGGGAGGATCGGGACAGGGGGTTCTAGATACGCAGTATTTT. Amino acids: CASSEGGSGQGVLDTQYF.

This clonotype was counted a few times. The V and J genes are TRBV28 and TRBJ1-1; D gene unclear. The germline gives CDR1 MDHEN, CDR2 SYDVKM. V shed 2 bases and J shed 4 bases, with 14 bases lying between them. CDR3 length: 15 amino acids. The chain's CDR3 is CASSLRSWGGTEAFF. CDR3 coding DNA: TGTGCCAGCAGTTTAAGGTCGTGGGGAGGCACTGAAGCTTTCTTT. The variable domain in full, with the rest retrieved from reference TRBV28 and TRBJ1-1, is DVKVTQSSRYLVKRTGEKVFLECVQDMDHENMFWYRQDPGLGLRLIYFSYDVKMKEKGDIPEGYSVSREKKERFSLILESASTNQTSMYLCASSLRSWGGTEAFFGQGTRLTVV.

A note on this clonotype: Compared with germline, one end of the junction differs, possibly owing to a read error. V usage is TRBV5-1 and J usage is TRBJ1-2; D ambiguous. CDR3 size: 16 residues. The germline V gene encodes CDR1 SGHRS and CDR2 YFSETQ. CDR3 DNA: TGCGCCAGCAGCTTGTTGCCGGCATCGTCTAATTATGGCTACACCTTC. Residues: CASSLLPASSNYGYTF.

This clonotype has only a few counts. DNA for the CDR3: TGCAGCGCCTCCCCGGGCAGCAATCAGCCCCAGCATTTT. As protein: CSASPGSNQPQHF. The V gene is TRBV29-1, the J gene TRBJ1-5, with D uncertain. The length of the CDR3 is 13 residues. Germline V CDR1 and CDR2: SQVTM, ANQGSEA. Deletions cut 7 bases from V and 1 base from J, with 11 bases between.

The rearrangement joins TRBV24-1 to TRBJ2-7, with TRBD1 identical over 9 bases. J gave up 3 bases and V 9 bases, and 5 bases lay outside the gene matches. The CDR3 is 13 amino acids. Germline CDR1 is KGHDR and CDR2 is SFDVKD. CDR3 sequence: CATSLTGGYEQYF. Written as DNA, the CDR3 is TGTGCCACCTCGTTGACAGGGGGCTACGAGCAGTACTTC.